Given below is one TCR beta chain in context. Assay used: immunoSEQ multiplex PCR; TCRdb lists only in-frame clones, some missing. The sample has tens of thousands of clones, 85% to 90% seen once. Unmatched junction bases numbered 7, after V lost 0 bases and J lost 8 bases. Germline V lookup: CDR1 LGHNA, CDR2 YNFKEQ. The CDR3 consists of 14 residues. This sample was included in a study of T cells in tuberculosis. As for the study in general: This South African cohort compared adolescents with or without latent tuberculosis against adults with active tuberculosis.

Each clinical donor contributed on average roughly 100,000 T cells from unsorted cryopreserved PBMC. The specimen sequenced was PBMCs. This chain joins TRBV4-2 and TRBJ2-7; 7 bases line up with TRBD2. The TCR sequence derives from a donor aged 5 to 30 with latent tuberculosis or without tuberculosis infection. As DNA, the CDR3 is TGTGCCAGCAGCCAAGATGGGACTACCTCTCAGCAGTACTTC. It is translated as CASSQDGTTSQQYF.